These T cell receptor beta chains were read from a single sample in a study of OX40 agonist ivuxolimab in advanced cancers. The table came from immunoSEQ multiplex PCR; TCRdb's copy has only in-frame clones and leaves some out. This sample has 63,000 or so clones, with 80% to 85% found just once. The specimen comprised CD4+ or CD8+ T cells sorted from blood, sampled in a trial of the OX40 agonist ivuxolimab. Receptors were obtained from an adult with an advanced solid tumor such as melanoma, head and neck, liver or kidney cancer. Each CDR3 is given with its conserved first and last residue. The order of the fields is V gene, D gene, clone size, J gene, CDR3 DNA, CDR3 protein. The D gene is left open where the match is weak. For some rows the clone size is stated as once, few or many, or as a class when expanded; others skip it.

TRBV7-2	.	.	TRBJ2-5	TGTGCCAGCAGCTTAGACCGGTCTCGGGGGACCCAGTACTTC	CASSLDRSRGTQYF
TRBV18	TRBD2	.	TRBJ2-5	TGTGCCAGCTCACCACGGAATAGCGGGGGGGCTATGAGCAGAGAGACCCAGTACTTC	CASSPRNSGGAMSRETQYF
TRBV13	.	.	TRBJ2-7	TGTGCCAGCAGCTCCCGTTGGCGGAGCTCCTACGAGCAGTACTTC	CASSSRWRSSYEQYF
TRBV2	.	.	TRBJ2-3	TGTGCCAGCAGTTACAGGGACAGCACAGATACGCAGTATTTT	CASSYRDSTDTQYF
TRBV6-6	.	.	TRBJ2-2	TGTGCCAGCAGGAAACAGGGAGGCACCGGGGAGCTGTTTTTT	CASRKQGGTGELFF
TRBV4-3	.	.	TRBJ1-2	TGCGCCAGCAGCCAATGGGAGGGGCCCTATGGCTACACCTTC	CASSQWEGPYGYTF
TRBV7-9	.	.	TRBJ2-5	TGTGCCAGCAGCCCAACAGGGAGAGGGGAGACCCAGTACTTC	CASSPTGRGETQYF
TRBV7-9	.	.	TRBJ2-3	TGTGCCAGCAGCTTAGCGGGATGGACAGATACGCAGTATTTT	CASSLAGWTDTQYF
TRBV10-3	TRBD1	.	TRBJ1-2	TGTGCCATACTTACAGGGGATGGTGGCTACACCTTC	CAILTGDGGYTF
TRBV9	TRBD2	few	TRBJ2-5	TGTGCCAGCAGCGTAGGGGCTAGCGGGAGCCTGGGGGAGACCCAGTACTTC	CASSVGASGSLGETQYF
TRBV29-1	.	.	TRBJ1-1	TGCAGCGTTGGACCGGATAACACTGAAGCTTTCTTT	CSVGPDNTEAFF
TRBV7-9	.	.	TRBJ1-2	TGTGCCAGCAGCTTAGATGGGGGAACCTATGGCTACACCTTC	CASSLDGGTYGYTF
TRBV6-5	.	.	TRBJ1-1	TGTGCCAGCACCCTACACGCGAACACTGAAGCTTTCTTT	CASTLHANTEAFF
TRBV9	.	.	TRBJ1-2	TGTGCCAGCAGCGCCGGGACTACTCTCTATGGCTACACCTTC	CASSAGTTLYGYTF
TRBV9	.	.	TRBJ2-7	TGTGCCAGCAGCGTCAGCGTCTCGGGGGAGCAGTACTTC	CASSVSVSGEQYF
TRBV20-1	TRBD1	.	TRBJ2-7	TGCAGCTACAGGGGAGTTTACGAGCAGTACTTC	CSYRGVYEQYF
TRBV11-3	.	.	TRBJ2-7	TGTGCCAGCAGCGCCCAGATGGAGCAGTACTTC	CASSAQMEQYF
TRBV30	.	.	TRBJ1-4	TGTGCCTGGAAGGGACATCAATACGAGGAAAAACTGTTTTTT	CAWKGHQYEEKLFF
TRBV30	.	.	TRBJ2-7	TGTGCCTGGAGTGATCTTAGGCTCGGGGACTACGAGCAGTACTTC	CAWSDLRLGDYEQYF
TRBV25-1	.	.	TRBJ2-2	TGTGCCAGCAGTGCGGCCGGGACTGCGAACACCGGGGAGCTGTTTTTT	CASSAAGTANTGELFF
TRBV6-5	.	few	TRBJ1-2	TGTGCCAGCAGTTACGGTCGGCAGGGAGGGGGCTATGGCTACACCTTC	CASSYGRQGGGYGYTF
TRBV6-6	.	.	TRBJ2-7	TGTGCCAGCAGTTACCATCCGACAGGTAGCTACGAGCAGTACTTC	CASSYHPTGSYEQYF